Sequencing of this T cell receptor beta chain was carried out in a study of graft-versus-host responses after intestinal transplantation. Across the whole study: All recipients were given anti-thymocyte globulin induction, and tacrolimus and steroids were then administered for three to four years.

The protocol was immunoSEQ multiplex PCR, while the TCRdb copy is restricted to in-frame clones and leaves out a portion. The sample contains 23,000 or so clones, just under 40% of which appear only once. Study conclusions and caveats: Analysis identified GvH clones in recipient marrow, with some appearing first in ileum or blood. Peak circulating GvH clone levels were associated with early post-transplant HvG declines. Some patients had graft-donor T cell macrochimerism, and their allografts showed high graft-versus-host to host-versus-graft clonal ratios.

This CDR3 is built from 16 residues. The germline CDR1 and CDR2 sequences are LNHDA and SQIVND (reference sequence). Trimming removed 1 base from V and 5 bases from J, with 17 bases in between. This chain uses TRBV19 with TRBJ2-5, with D possibly TRBD2 on 6 matching bases. This clonotype was sampled from a human patient who received an intestinal transplant. The sequences come from alloreactive CD4+ T cells from a mixed lymphocyte reaction culture, collected before intestinal transplant. Regarding subset: CFSE-low proliferating T cells sorted from roughly six-day pre-transplant mixed lymphocyte reaction (GvH or HvG direction). In DNA, the CDR3 is TGTGCCAGTAGTATAGGGGCCGGGGGTCCGAAGGAGACCCAGTACTTC. Residues: CASSIGAGGPKETQYF.